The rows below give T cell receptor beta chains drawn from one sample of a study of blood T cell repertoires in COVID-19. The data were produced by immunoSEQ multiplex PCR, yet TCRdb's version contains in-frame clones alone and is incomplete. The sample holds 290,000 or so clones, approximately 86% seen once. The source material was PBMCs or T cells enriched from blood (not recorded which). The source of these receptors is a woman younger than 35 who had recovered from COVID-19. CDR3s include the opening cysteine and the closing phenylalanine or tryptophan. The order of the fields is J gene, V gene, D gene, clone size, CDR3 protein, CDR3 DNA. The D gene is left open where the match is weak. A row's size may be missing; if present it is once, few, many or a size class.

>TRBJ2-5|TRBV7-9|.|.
CASSLGAVQETQYF
TGTGCCAGCAGCTTAGGGGCAGTTCAAGAGACCCAGTACTTC
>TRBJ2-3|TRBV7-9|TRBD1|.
CASSSQGRSTDTQYF
TGTGCCAGCAGCTCACAGGGGCGTAGCACAGATACGCAGTATTTT
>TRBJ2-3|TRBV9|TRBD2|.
CASSELAGWALDTQYF
TGTGCCAGCAGCGAACTAGCGGGATGGGCGCTGGATACGCAGTATTTT
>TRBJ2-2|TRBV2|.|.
CASSEHGGPGELFF
TGTGCCAGCAGTGAACACGGGGGTCCCGGGGAGCTGTTTTTT
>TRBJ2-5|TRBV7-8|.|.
CASRFRGLQETQYF
TGTGCCAGCAGATTCCGGGGGTTGCAAGAGACCCAGTACTTC
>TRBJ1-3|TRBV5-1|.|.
CASSADGYSGNTIYF
TGCGCCAGCAGCGCCGACGGGTACTCTGGAAACACCATATATTTT
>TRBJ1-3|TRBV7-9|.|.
CASRSSGNTIYF
TGTGCCAGTCGGAGCTCTGGAAACACCATATATTTT
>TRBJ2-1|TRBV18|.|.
CASSNRSESSYNEQFF
TGTGCCAGCTCAAATAGGAGCGAGAGCTCCTACAATGAGCAGTTCTTC
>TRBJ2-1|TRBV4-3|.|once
CASSQEGGGGVTYNEQFF
TGCGCCAGCAGCCAAGAAGGTGGGGGGGGCGTTACATACAATGAGCAGTTCTTC
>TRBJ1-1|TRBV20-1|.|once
CSARFIGGAFF
TGCAGTGCTAGGTTCATAGGAGGAGCTTTCTTT
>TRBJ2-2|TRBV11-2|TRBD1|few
CASSQGQVNTGELFF
TGTGCCAGCAGCCAGGGACAGGTGAACACCGGGGAGCTGTTTTTT
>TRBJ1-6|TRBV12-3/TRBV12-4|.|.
CASSFRQNSPLHF
TGTGCCAGCAGTTTCCGACAGAATTCACCCCTCCACTTT
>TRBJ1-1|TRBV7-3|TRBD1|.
CASSPTGRGRTFF
TGTGCCAGCAGCCCTACCGGCAGGGGGAGAACTTTCTTT
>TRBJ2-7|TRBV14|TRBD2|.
CASSQWTSGRAVGYEQYF
TGTGCCAGCAGCCAATGGACTAGCGGGAGGGCCGTTGGCTACGAGCAGTACTTC
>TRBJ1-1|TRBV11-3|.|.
CASSLDPSVAFF
TGTGCCAGCAGCTTAGACCCCAGCGTCGCTTTCTTT